The next 8 T cell receptor beta chains were all read from a single sample in a study of blood T cell repertoires in COVID-19. The repertoire was sequenced with immunoSEQ multiplex PCR; TCRdb's copy has only in-frame clones and lacks some. The sample shows a few hundred thousand clones, 86% of them seen only once. Sequencing was performed on peripheral blood. These TCRs come from a woman aged 45 to 65 with acute or convalescent COVID-19.

V usage is TRBV10-1 and J usage is TRBJ2-1; D is unclear. The CDR3 is 11 amino acids. Germline loops: CDR1 WNHNN, CDR2 SYGVQD (reference sequence). V lost 4 bases to trimming and J lost 10 bases, with 8 bases between them. The CDR3 coding sequence is TGCGCCAGCAGTGGTTCCACAGAGCAGTTCTTC. Translated, it gives CASSGSTEQFF.

V usage is TRBV12-3 or TRBV12-4 and J usage is TRBJ2-1; TRBD2 aligns across 7 bases. The ends lost 6 bases at V and 5 bases at J; junction bases unmatched: 4. CDR3 length: 13 amino acids. The CDR3 region has the DNA TGTGCCAGCAGACGACTAGCCAACAATGAGCAGTTCTTC. It encodes CASRRLANNEQFF.

This chain joins TRBV19 and TRBJ1-1; D is unresolved. CDR3 length: 13 amino acids. Germline values: CDR1 LNHDA, CDR2 SQIVND (reference sequence). The V end was cut by 5 bases, the J end by 3 bases, with 10 bases between. CDR3 nucleotides: TGTGCCAGTAGTGATAGGGAGTACACTGAAGCTTTCTTT. Encoded protein: CASSDREYTEAFF.

V and J are TRBV3-1 (or the pseudogene TRBV3-2) and TRBJ2-7, with TRBD2 matching over 7 bases. The germline V gene encodes CDR1 LGHDT and CDR2 YNNKEL (reference sequence). Losses at the gene ends were 0 bases for V and 5 bases for J; bases not matched to a gene: 10. The CDR3 runs to 16 residues. Here the CDR3 DNA reads TGTGCCAGCAGCCAAGATCGACTAGCCTCGACAGACGAGCAGTACTTC. It yields the protein CASSQDRLASTDEQYF.

As to this clone: Other nucleotide sequences from this sample produce the same CDR3. The chain carries TRBV5-1 and TRBJ2-7, with TRBD2 matching 12 bases. Germline V CDR1 and CDR2: SGHRS, YFSETQ. V lost 3 bases to trimming and J lost 1 base; unmatched junction nucleotides: 2. This CDR3 has 15 amino acids. CDR3 in amino acids: CASSWGTSGSYEQYF. DNA for the CDR3: TGCGCCAGCAGCTGGGGGACTAGCGGGTCCTACGAGCAGTACTTC.

This clone was detected only a few times. This rearrangement joins TRBV14 to TRBJ2-5, with TRBD1 as a possible D gene (6 bases). CDR1 SGHDN and CDR2 FVKESK come from the germline V gene. The CDR3 contains 12 residues. Trimming removed 4 bases at V and 3 bases at J, with 6 bases between. The CDR3 sequence: CASSRTEETQYF. In DNA, the CDR3 is TGTGCCAGCAGCCGGACAGAAGAGACCCAGTACTTC.

The chain uses TRBV2 and TRBJ2-5; a possible D gene is TRBD2 (6 bases). The CDR3 covers 13 residues. V was trimmed by 8 bases and J by 4 bases, leaving 14 bases between them. Germline V gene data show CDR1 as SNHLY and CDR2 as FYNNEI. CDR3 region: CASGGSFGETQYF. CDR3 in DNA: TGTGCCAGCGGGGGGTCCTTTGGAGAGACCCAGTACTTC.

The genes are TRBV12-2 and TRBJ1-6. TRBV12-2 is a documented pseudogene. The CDR3 contains 12 residues. The CDR3 nucleotides read TGTGCAAGCCGGAGGGGCGATTCACCCCTCCACTTT. Translated: CASRRGDSPLHF.